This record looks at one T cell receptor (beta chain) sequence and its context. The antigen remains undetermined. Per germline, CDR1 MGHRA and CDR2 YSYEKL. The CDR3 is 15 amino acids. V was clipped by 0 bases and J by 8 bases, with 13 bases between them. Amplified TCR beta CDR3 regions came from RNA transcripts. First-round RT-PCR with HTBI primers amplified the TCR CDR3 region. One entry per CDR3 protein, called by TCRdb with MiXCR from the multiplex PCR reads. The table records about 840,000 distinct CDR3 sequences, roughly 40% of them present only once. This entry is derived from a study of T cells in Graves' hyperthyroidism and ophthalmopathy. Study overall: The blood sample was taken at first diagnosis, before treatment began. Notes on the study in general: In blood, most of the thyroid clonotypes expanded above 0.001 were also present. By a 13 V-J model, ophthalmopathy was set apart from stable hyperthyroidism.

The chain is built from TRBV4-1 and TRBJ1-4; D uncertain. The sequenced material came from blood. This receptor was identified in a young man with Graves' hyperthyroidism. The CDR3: CASSQDRAPREKLFF. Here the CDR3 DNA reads TGCGCCAGCAGCCAAGATCGGGCCCCCAGGGAAAAACTGTTTTTT.